Reported below is one T cell receptor (beta chain). Its antigen is unknown. The data originate from a study of cytomegalovirus exposure and HLA in healthy donors. Study details: Ancestry clustering placed around four fifths of several hundred genotyped donors in the Caucasian-associated cluster. Study-wide results and limits: An analysis that came later showed most CMV-associated TCR beta chains appearing HLA-restricted.

The V and J ends lost 6 bases and 2 bases, in that order; junction bases with no gene match: 5. CDR1 and CDR2 (germline): LNHDA, SQIVND (reference sequence). CDR3 length equals 14 residues. Amplification used 60 Vbeta primers and 13 Jbeta primers. As handled by the study authors: Around 11 million of 70 million to 80 million unique TCR beta chains were shared, per a later count. Sequenced by immunoSEQ multiplex PCR; TCRdb stores in-frame clones only, minus some. That table furnishes V, J and clone size, whereas the DNA furnished D and trimming. The sample lists approximately 140,000 clones, 73% seen once, with under 2% in the top ten.

This clonotype was obtained from a woman between 18 and 29 years old in good health and CMV-seronegative. The rearrangement links TRBV19 to TRBJ2-3; TRBD1 agrees at 7 bases. Sample: PBMCs. The CDR3 DNA is TGTGCCAGTAGCCTGGGGACAGTCACAGATACGCAGTATTTT. It translates to CASSLGTVTDTQYF.